A single T cell receptor beta chain is shown here with its context. Its target is unknown. Collection occurred without any documented infections or immune events in donors. The data were obtained in a study of identifying expanded T cells in peripheral blood. Regarding the study as a whole: Clone count variance between approximately 2-week samples rose with total template count.

Trimming removed 2 bases from V and 5 bases from J; junction bases left unmatched: 14. Germline V gives CDR1 SGHRS, CDR2 YFSETQ. The CDR3 sequence is 20 residues long. Only in-frame clones appear in the TCRdb table, and some are missing; sequencing was by immunoSEQ multiplex PCR. The data hold 80,000 to 95,000 clones, with about 91% observed a single time. Sequenced: blood. The TCR comes from a person aged 18-69 years in good health. The chain uses TRBV5-1 and TRBJ2-2; TRBD2 agrees at 14 bases. The CDR3 DNA reads as TGCGCCAGCAGCTTCCCATCATCATGGAGGACTAGCGGGAGGACCGGGGAGCTGTTTTTT. It is translated as CASSFPSSWRTSGRTGELFF.